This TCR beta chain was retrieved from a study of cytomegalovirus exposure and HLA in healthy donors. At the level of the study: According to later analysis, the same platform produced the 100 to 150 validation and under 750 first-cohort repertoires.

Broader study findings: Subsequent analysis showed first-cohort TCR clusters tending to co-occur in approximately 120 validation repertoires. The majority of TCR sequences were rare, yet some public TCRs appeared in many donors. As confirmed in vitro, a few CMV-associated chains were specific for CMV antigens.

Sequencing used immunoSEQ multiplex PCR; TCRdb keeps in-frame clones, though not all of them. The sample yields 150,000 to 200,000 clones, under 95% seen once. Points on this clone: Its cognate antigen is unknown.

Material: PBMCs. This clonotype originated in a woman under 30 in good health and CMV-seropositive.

In DNA, the CDR3 is TGCGCCAGCAGCTTGGCCCCCCAGGGTATGGGGACTGAAGCTTTCTTT. It codes for CASSLAPQGMGTEAFF. The chain carries TRBV5-1 and TRBJ1-1; weak D call: TRBD1 (5 bases). V dropped 0 bases and J dropped 5 bases, with 17 bases sitting between them. Germline V gene lookup returns CDR1 SGHRS and CDR2 YFSETQ. The CDR3 loop spans 16 amino acids.